These 8 T cell receptor beta chains were all obtained from the same sample, sequenced in a study of response to subunit inactivated influenza vaccine. Using its own MiXCR run on the RT-PCR reads, TCRdb lists one record per CDR3 protein. The sample includes about 480,000 distinct CDR3 sequences, roughly 11% seen only once; the top ten take less than 15%. The input for sequencing was PBMCs from blood, taken more than 35 days after vaccination. The receptor set was obtained from a man in his forties or fifties who received an inactivated influenza vaccine.

V and J are TRBV14 and TRBJ2-1; D gene ambiguous. This CDR3 contains 18 residues. In germline, CDR1 is SGHDN, CDR2 FVKESK. Trimming shortened V by 2 bases and J by 7 bases, and 24 bases separated the two germline ends. The CDR3 bases are TGTGCCAGCAGCCAACGCGTGGGCACCCAAATCACGAGAAATGAGCAGTTCTTC. Amino acids: CASSQRVGTQITRNEQFF.

The genes are TRBV7-9 and TRBJ2-1; 7 bases are shared with TRBD2. The CDR3 spans 14 residues. The V and J ends lost 8 bases and 0 bases, in that order; junction bases with no gene match: 4. Germline V CDR1 and CDR2: SEHNR, FQNEAQ (reference sequence). CDR3 nucleotide sequence: TGTGCCAGCGGGTCGGGGGGCTCCTACAATGAGCAGTTCTTC. Protein product: CASGSGGSYNEQFF.

There are a few counts of this clonotype. The CDR3 loop reads CSARWRPSGAPRGTDTQYF. The CDR3 DNA sequence: TGCAGTGCTAGATGGCGCCCTAGCGGGGCCCCACGTGGCACAGATACGCAGTATTTT. The rearrangement links TRBV20-1 to TRBJ2-3; 9 nucleotides agree with TRBD2. Germline values: CDR1 DFQATT, CDR2 SNEGSKA (reference sequence). V shed 2 bases, J shed 1 base, and the junction held 16 bases outside the gene matches. The CDR3 runs to 19 residues.

The chain joins TRBV4-3 to TRBJ2-2; tentative D call: TRBD1 (5 bases). Germline lookup yields CDR1 LGHNA and CDR2 YSLEER. The CDR3 is 18 residues long. Trimming removed 0 bases at V and 2 bases at J, with 16 bases between. The CDR3 DNA follows: TGCGCCAGCAGCCAAGAATTGGGGTGGACAAGAAACACCGGGGAGCTGTTTTTT. Encoded protein: CASSQELGWTRNTGELFF.

The rearrangement uses TRBV7-9 and TRBJ2-1; D is unresolved. The germline V gene has CDR1 SEHNR and CDR2 FQNEAQ (reference sequence). The CDR3 has 14 residues. V lost 7 bases to trimming and J lost 4 bases, with 14 bases between them. Here the CDR3 reads CASTSSLAYNEQFF. CDR3 nucleotide sequence: TGTGCCAGCACCAGTTCTCTGGCATACAATGAGCAGTTCTTC. Full variable domain (outside the CDR3, taken from reference TRBV7-9 and TRBJ2-1): DTGVSQNPRHKITKRGQNVTFRCDPISEHNRLYWYRQTLGQGPEFLTYFQNEAQLEKSRLLSDRFSAERPKGSFSTLEIQRTEQGDSAMYLCASTSSLAYNEQFFGPGTRLTVL.

The chain carries TRBV12-3 or TRBV12-4 and TRBJ2-2, with 7 bases fitting TRBD1. The CDR3 extends over 13 amino acids. V lost 11 bases, J lost 7 bases, and 10 bases stayed unmatched. The CDR3 protein is CAVKGGSGGELFF. CDR3 in DNA: TGTGCCGTCAAAGGGGGCTCAGGCGGGGAGCTGTTTTTT.

This clonotype was counted between two and nine times. The gene calls are TRBV12-3 or TRBV12-4 and TRBJ2-1; D might be TRBD1 (6 bases). The CDR3 covers 17 residues. V lost 1 base, J lost 2 bases, and 15 bases lay in between. The CDR3 loop reads CASSLGTYRETYNEQFF. The DNA for the CDR3 is TGTGCCAGCAGTTTAGGCACCTACAGGGAGACCTACAATGAGCAGTTCTTC.

This clonotype turned up a few times. V and J are TRBV20-1 and TRBJ2-6; weak D call: TRBD1 (5 bases). Germline V lookup: CDR1 DFQATT, CDR2 SNEGSKA (reference sequence). V was shortened by 6 bases and J by 4 bases, with 13 bases between the two germline ends. This CDR3 spans 14 amino acids. The CDR3 loop is CSALGVAGANVLTF. CDR3 in DNA: TGCAGTGCGTTAGGGGTGGCCGGGGCCAACGTCCTGACTTTC.